Shown below are 29 T cell receptor beta chains from a single sample sequenced in a study of CD8+CD57+ T cells in acquired aplastic anemia. By flow cytometry, patients selected for sequencing had shown an expansion of CD8+CD57+ cells. Genomic DNA provided the template from which TCR beta VDJ and CDR3 profiles were obtained. MiXCR was run by TCRdb on the reads, yielding one entry per CDR3 protein. Here the sample spans about 150,000 distinct CDR3 sequences, about 48% being singletons. The sample comprised sorted CD4+, CD8+, or CD8+CD57+ T cells (not recorded which) from PBMCs. Source of these receptors: a human donor with aplastic anemia.

This clonotype was observed at least ten times. The V gene is TRBV19, the J gene TRBJ1-2; 7 bases map to TRBD1. The ends lost 9 bases at V and 0 bases at J; junction bases unmatched: 4. The CDR3 contains 13 residues. The germline V gene has CDR1 LNHDA and CDR2 SQIVND (reference sequence). The CDR3 loop reads CASWDSPNYGYTF. The CDR3 nucleotides are TGTGCCAGCTGGGACAGTCCTAACTATGGCTACACCTTC. Full variable domain (remainder filled in from reference TRBV19 and TRBJ1-2): DGGITQSPKYLFRKEGQNVTLSCEQNLNHDAMYWYRQDPGQGLRLIYYSQIVNDFQKGDIAEGYSVSREKKESFPLTVTSAQKNPTAFYLCASWDSPNYGYTFGSGTRLTVV.

This clonotype was observed a handful of times. The chain carries TRBV24-1 and TRBJ2-3; tentative D call: TRBD2 (6 bases). Trimming left V 4 bases short and J 0 bases short, with 10 bases between. This CDR3 region has 15 residues. Germline CDR1 KGHDR, CDR2 SFDVKD. Written as DNA, the CDR3 is TGTGCCACCAGTGAGACAGCGGGCAGCACAGATACGCAGTATTTT. It translates to CATSETAGSTDTQYF.

The genes are TRBV29-1 and TRBJ2-3; the D is unclear. The CDR3 is 12 amino acids. The V end lost 0 bases, the J end lost 5 bases, and 6 bases lay between the germline ends. CDR1 and CDR2 from the germline V gene are SQVTM and ANQGSEA. The chain's CDR3 is CSVEEEGDTQYF. CDR3 nucleotide sequence: TGCAGCGTTGAAGAAGAAGGAGATACGCAGTATTTT.

This chain joins TRBV10-3 and TRBJ2-7, with 11 bases matching TRBD2. V gave up 4 bases and J gave up 5 bases; unmatched junction bases: 1. The CDR3 runs 13 residues. CDR1 and CDR2 from the germline V gene are ENHRY and SYGVKD. The CDR3: CAISGGLADEQYF. The CDR3 bases are TGTGCCATCAGTGGGGGACTAGCGGACGAGCAGTACTTC.

The J gene is TRBJ1-4, the V gene TRBV5-1; no definite D call. The CDR3 spans 14 residues. Germline CDR1 is SGHRS and CDR2 is YFSETQ. Between the trimmed V and J ends, which lost 0 bases and 5 bases, there was a span of 8 bases. The CDR3 loop reads CASSLGSVNEKLFF. DNA for the CDR3: TGCGCCAGCAGCTTGGGTTCAGTAAATGAAAAACTGTTTTTT.

The chain links TRBV2 to TRBJ2-7, with D possibly being TRBD1 or TRBD2 (5 bases each). Trimming removed 4 bases from V and 0 bases from J, with 7 bases in between. CDR3 length: 13 residues. CDR1 is SNHLY and CDR2 is FYNNEI in the germline V gene. The CDR3 bases are TGTGCCAGCAGTGGTGGGGGCTCCTACGAGCAGTACTTC. The encoded protein is CASSGGGSYEQYF.

There are a few counts of this clonotype. This sequence joins TRBV2 and TRBJ2-3; D is uncertain. CDR1 and CDR2 (germline): SNHLY, FYNNEI. The CDR3 is 13 residues long. The ends were cut back, 3 bases at V and 5 bases at J, with 9 bases in the middle. The CDR3 sequence is CASSERQLDTQYF. For the CDR3, the DNA is TGTGCCAGCAGTGAGAGGCAGTTAGATACGCAGTATTTT. The complete variable domain, with remaining parts taken from reference TRBV2 and TRBJ2-3, reads EPEVTQTPSHQVTQMGQEVILRCVPISNHLYFYWYRQILGQKVEFLVSFYNNEISEKSEIFDDQFSVERPDGSNFTLKIRSTKLEDSAMYFCASSERQLDTQYFGPGTRLTVL.

This sequence joins TRBV10-3 and TRBJ1-1; no definite D call. V lost 3 bases, J lost 7 bases, and 9 bases lay in between. There are 12 residues in the CDR3. The germline CDR1 and CDR2 sequences are ENHRY and SYGVKD. CDR3 bases: TGTGCCATCAGTGATGAGGACTTTGAAGCTTTCTTT. Its translation: CAISDEDFEAFF.

This clonotype was picked up many times. The chain has TRBV19 and TRBJ1-3; 7 positions agree with TRBD1. The CDR3 has 20 amino acids. The trim removed 2 bases at V and 1 base at J, leaving 17 bases unmatched. The germline gives CDR1 LNHDA, CDR2 SQIVND (reference sequence). DNA for the CDR3: TGTGCCAGTAGTATATCTCCGACAGGGATTATACGGGCTTCTGGAAACACCATATATTTT. This sequence encodes CASSISPTGIIRASGNTIYF. Based on the CDR3 plus reference TRBV19 and TRBJ1-3, the full variable domain is DGGITQSPKYLFRKEGQNVTLSCEQNLNHDAMYWYRQDPGQGLRLIYYSQIVNDFQKGDIAEGYSVSREKKESFPLTVTSAQKNPTAFYLCASSISPTGIIRASGNTIYFGEGSWLTVV.

V and J are TRBV20-1 and TRBJ2-7, with 11 bases that match TRBD2. The J call may not be correct, given that the DNA end is closer to TRBJ2-1. This CDR3 comprises 18 residues. Germline CDR1 and CDR2: DFQATT and SNEGSKA (reference sequence). The CDR3 DNA reads TGCAGTGCTAGAGGGAGTCTCGGGCGGACTAGCGGGCACAATGAGCAGTTCTTC. Encoded protein: CSARGSLGRTSGHNEQFF.

The chain uses TRBV20-1 and TRBJ2-5, with D perhaps matching TRBD2 (5 bases). The CDR3 has 14 residues. The germline gives CDR1 DFQATT, CDR2 SNEGSKA (reference sequence). V was cut by 3 bases and J by 2 bases, with 13 bases left in between. The DNA of the CDR3 is TGCAGTGCTAGTGCCGGACTTCTTCAAGAGACCCAGTACTTC. It translates to CSASAGLLQETQYF.

This clonotype was picked up many times. This chain links TRBV24-1 with TRBJ2-5; 15 nucleotides agree with TRBD2. The length of the CDR3 is 19 residues. With 2 bases clipped from V and 5 bases from J, the junction kept 11 bases outside the gene matches. CDR1 is KGHDR and CDR2 is SFDVKD in the germline V gene. DNA of the CDR3: TGTGCCACCAGTGATTCCCCGGGACTAGCGGGGGGCCTTCGGGAGACCCAGTACTTC. Translated: CATSDSPGLAGGLRETQYF.

This chain connects TRBV20-1 to TRBJ2-5, with D possibly TRBD1 on 6 matching bases. The CDR3 covers 13 residues. The germline V gene encodes CDR1 DFQATT and CDR2 SNEGSKA (reference sequence). V was clipped by 6 bases and J by 5 bases, with 16 bases between them. Here the CDR3 DNA reads TGCAGTGCCGACCCTGTTAGGGGGGAGACCCAGTACTTC. Protein: CSADPVRGETQYF.

This clonotype has only a few counts. This chain connects TRBV20-1 to TRBJ2-7, with D perhaps TRBD1 or TRBD2 (5 bases each). The CDR3 covers 14 residues. From germline, CDR1 is DFQATT and CDR2 SNEGSKA (reference sequence). Trimming removed 3 bases at V and 1 base at J, with 13 bases between. CDR3 DNA sequence: TGCAGTGCTAGGGACGGGGCGAGATCCTACGAGCAGTACTTC. It is translated as CSARDGARSYEQYF.

This CDR3 reads CASSLEEGDHEQYF. The DNA of the CDR3 is TGTGCCAGCAGCCTAGAGGAGGGCGACCACGAGCAGTACTTC. The V call is TRBV7-6, the J call TRBJ2-7; D may be TRBD2 (6 bases). Trimming removed 5 bases from V and 5 bases from J, with 16 bases in between. CDR3 length equals 14 residues. Germline assignment: CDR1 SGHVS and CDR2 FNYEAQ. The variable domain in full, with the rest retrieved from reference TRBV7-6 and TRBJ2-7, is GAGVSQSPRYKVTKRGQDVALRCDPISGHVSLYWYRQALGQGPEFLTYFNYEAQQDKSGLPNDRFSAERPEGSISTLTIQRTEQRDSAMYRCASSLEEGDHEQYFGPGTRLTVT.

This clonotype was counted only a few times. V gene TRBV7-8 combines with J gene TRBJ1-2; TRBD1 might be the D (5 bases). V lost 1 base to trimming and J lost 2 bases, with 8 bases between them. There are 14 residues in the CDR3. Per germline, CDR1 SGHVS and CDR2 FQNEAQ. CDR3 nucleotide sequence: TGTGCCAGCAGCTTAGTTGGGACGAACTATGGCTACACCTTC. Protein: CASSLVGTNYGYTF.

This clonotype was observed a few times. This chain links TRBV7-8 with TRBJ2-5; D possibly matches TRBD1 or TRBD2 (5 bases each). Trimming stripped 6 bases from V and 5 bases from J, with 16 bases between. The CDR3 extends over 14 amino acids. Germline V gives CDR1 SGHVS, CDR2 FQNEAQ. The CDR3 loop is CASSYWDRKETQYF. The CDR3 DNA reads TGTGCCAGCAGTTACTGGGACCGCAAGGAGACCCAGTACTTC.

This clonotype was counted only a few times. The V call is TRBV25-1, the J call TRBJ1-6; the match to TRBD1 covers 10 bases. The CDR3 is 18 amino acids. CDR1 is MGHDK, CDR2 SYGVNS, per germline. V shed 5 bases and J 7 bases; nucleotides not matched to a gene: 14. CDR3 protein: CASSRFGVGTGVNSPLHF. CDR3 in DNA: TGTGCCAGCAGTCGATTTGGAGTAGGGACAGGGGTAAATTCACCCCTCCACTTT. The complete variable domain, with remaining parts taken from reference TRBV25-1 and TRBJ1-6, reads EADIYQTPRYLVIGTGKKITLECSQTMGHDKMYWYQQDPGMELHLIHYSYGVNSTEKGDLSSESTVSRIRTEHFPLTLESARPSHTSQYLCASSRFGVGTGVNSPLHFGNGTRLTVT.

This rearrangement joins TRBV7-2 to TRBJ2-7; no definite D call. Germline V CDR1 and CDR2: SGHTA, FQGNSA. V lost 4 bases and J 9 bases, leaving 13 bases between the germline ends. There are 12 residues in the CDR3. CDR3 region: CASSSQQVVQYF. CDR3 nucleotides: TGTGCCAGCAGCTCACAGCAGGTCGTGCAGTACTTC.

The rearrangement uses TRBV29-1 and TRBJ2-1; 8 bases are a match to TRBD2. CDR1 and CDR2 from the germline V gene are SQVTM and ANQGSEA. The length of the CDR3 is 12 residues. Trimming took 8 bases from V and 5 from J; bases not matched to a gene: 5. The CDR3 spells CSFQRGNNEQFF. In DNA, the CDR3 is TGCAGCTTCCAGCGGGGGAACAATGAGCAGTTCTTC.

J is TRBJ2-1 and V is TRBV25-1, with a tentative D call TRBD2 (5 bases). The V gene's germline CDR1 is MGHDK and CDR2 SYGVNS. CDR3 length: 15 residues. The V gene lost 4 bases and the J gene lost 0 bases, with 10 bases spanning the gap. The chain's CDR3 is CASSGAESSYNEQFF. In DNA form, the CDR3 reads TGTGCCAGCAGTGGAGCGGAGAGCTCCTACAATGAGCAGTTCTTC.

This chain joins TRBV14 and TRBJ2-7, with TRBD2 matching over 10 bases. V was pared by 1 base and J by 3 bases, with 3 bases of the junction left unmatched. There are 15 residues in the CDR3. Germline V lookup: CDR1 SGHDN, CDR2 FVKESK. The CDR3 protein is CASSQGSSGSYEQYF. DNA of the CDR3: TGTGCCAGCAGCCAAGGGTCTAGCGGGAGCTACGAGCAGTACTTC.

This clonotype was seen repeatedly, ten times or more. The CDR3, as DNA: TGTGCCAGCAGCCCCGCGGGACAGGACTACGAGCAGTACTTC. This codes for CASSPAGQDYEQYF. The chain recombines TRBV5-6 with TRBJ2-7, with 8 bases that match TRBD1. The CDR3 covers 14 residues. Germline CDR1 SGHDT, CDR2 YYEEEE. Germline trimming cut 4 bases from V and 3 bases from J; bases unmatched to any gene: 6.

This clonotype was counted between two and nine times. The rearrangement joins TRBV2 to TRBJ2-7, with D tentatively TRBD1 (6 bases). Germline V gives CDR1 SNHLY, CDR2 FYNNEI. The CDR3 loop spans 14 amino acids. Trimming took off 7 bases at V and 3 bases at J, with 16 bases between the two ends. CDR3 DNA: TGTGCCAGCAAAGCGAGCAGACAGGACTACGAGCAGTACTTC. Its translation: CASKASRQDYEQYF.

The chain joins TRBV9 to TRBJ2-3, with 8 bases that match TRBD1. CDR3 length equals 14 residues. Germline V gene sequence: CDR1 SGDLS, CDR2 YYNGEE. Unmatched junction bases numbered 6, after V lost 3 bases and J lost 6 bases. CDR3 sequence: CASSGTGSGDTQYF. CDR3 DNA: TGTGCCAGCAGCGGGACAGGGTCCGGGGATACGCAGTATTTT.

As DNA, the CDR3 is TGTGCCAGCAGCTTGATCGGGGGAGGGCCCTACGAGCAGTACTTC. It specifies CASSLIGGGPYEQYF. The V gene is TRBV7-3, the J gene TRBJ2-7, with 7 bases lining up with TRBD2. The CDR3 covers 15 residues. Germline assignment: CDR1 SGHTA and CDR2 FQGTGA. With 3 bases clipped from V and 2 bases from J, the junction kept 7 bases outside the gene matches. The whole variable domain, filled in from reference TRBV7-3 and TRBJ2-7, reads GAGVSQTPSNKVTEKGKYVELRCDPISGHTALYWYRQSLGQGPEFLIYFQGTGAADDSGLPNDRFFAVRPEGSVSTLKIQRTERGDSAVYLCASSLIGGGPYEQYFGPGTRLTVT.

This clonotype was observed at least ten times. The J gene is TRBJ2-7, the V gene TRBV19; possibly TRBD1 or TRBD2 for D (6 bases each). From germline, CDR1 is LNHDA and CDR2 SQIVND (reference sequence). CDR3 size: 14 residues. The V and J ends lost 6 bases and 6 bases respectively, with 18 bases between them. The CDR3 DNA follows: TGTGCCAGTAGGGTAGGGACGGGGGCCTCCGAGCAGTACTTC. It translates to CASRVGTGASEQYF.

This clonotype has just a few counts. A much larger clone lies one base from this, so it may be a read error. The chain recombines TRBV4-3 with TRBJ2-7; D may be TRBD1 or TRBD2 (6 bases each). The CDR3 runs to 15 residues. Trimming removed 4 bases at V and 4 bases at J, with 17 bases between. Germline lookup yields CDR1 LGHNA and CDR2 YSLEER. CDR3 nucleotides: TGCGCCAGCAGCCGAGGGGGGACTGGCGCTTACGAGCAGTACTTC. This encodes CASSRGGTGAYEQYF.

A remark on this clonotype: No conserved phenylalanine or tryptophan ends this CDR3, so it is likely a read error. The chain is built from TRBV24-1 and TRBJ2-3, with D possibly being TRBD2 (5 bases). Germline values: CDR1 KGHDR, CDR2 SFDVKD. Trimming removed 5 bases from V and 0 bases from J, with 11 bases in between. This CDR3 region has 15 residues. CDR3 in DNA: TGTGCCACCAGTGTCCTCGGGGAGAGCACAGATACGCAGTATTCT. It is translated as CATSVLGESTDTQYS.